This T cell receptor beta chain was sequenced in a study of blood T cell repertoires in COVID-19. Assay: immunoSEQ multiplex PCR; the TCRdb copy retains only in-frame clones and omits some. The sample carries 140,000 to 150,000 clones, roughly 90% recorded once. Germline trimming cut 1 base from V and 4 bases from J; bases unmatched to any gene: 1. The germline gives CDR1 KGHDR, CDR2 SFDVKD. The CDR3 spans 15 residues. The sequenced sample consisted of PBMCs or T cells enriched from blood (not recorded which). The receptor was derived from a woman aged 25 to 45 with acute COVID-19. This chain uses TRBV24-1 with TRBJ2-5; 11 bases align to TRBD1. The CDR3 spells CATSDFGQGAETQYF. The CDR3 region has the DNA TGTGCCACCAGTGATTTTGGACAGGGGGCAGAGACCCAGTACTTC.